This T cell receptor (beta chain) was recovered during a study of T cells in narcolepsy. Profiling relied on immunoSEQ multiplex PCR, and the TCRdb table lists in-frame clones only, not all of them. The sample holds tens of thousands of clones, around 80% seen once. General study points: Autoreactive clonotypes reportedly recurred in blood of same and different patients, not controls.

This clone was counted only a few times. Its antigen is still unknown. Source material: memory (CD45RA-) CD4+ T cells from blood. This sequence was found in a human donor in good health.

The CDR3 DNA sequence: TGCGCCAGCAGCCCCGGGACGTTGATAGGTCCTGGAAACACCATATATTTT. Amino acid sequence: CASSPGTLIGPGNTIYF. This chain connects TRBV5-1 to TRBJ1-3; perhaps TRBD1 as D (5 bases). The CDR3 runs 17 residues. The ends were cut back, 4 bases at V and 2 bases at J, with 19 bases in the middle. The germline V gene has CDR1 SGHRS and CDR2 YFSETQ.